This TCR beta chain derives from a study of cytomegalovirus exposure and HLA in healthy donors. With 60 Vbeta and 13 Jbeta primers, the PCR was carried out. The assay was immunoSEQ multiplex PCR, and TCRdb's table has in-frame clones only and misses some. The data hold tens of thousands of clones, with 60% to 85% observed a single time. Regarding the study as a whole: Most likely, a cluster of highly shared sequence variants arose as a sequencing artifact. A later analysis linked 16,951 TCR beta sequences to HLA alleles at 0.05 false discovery rate.

With regard to this clone: The antigen is not known.

Sequencing was done on a sample of PBMCs. The sequence was obtained from a male donor in good health and CMV-seropositive.

The CDR3 DNA follows: TGTGCCAGCAGCGGCACTAGCGTTAGCACAGATACGCAGTATTTT. Translation gives CASSGTSVSTDTQYF. This rearrangement joins TRBV9 to TRBJ2-3, with TRBD2 matching 7 bases. The CDR3 extends over 15 amino acids. The ends lost 3 bases at V and 0 bases at J; junction bases unmatched: 4. CDR1 and CDR2 (germline): SGDLS, YYNGEE.